The T cell receptor beta chain described here comes from a study of T cell responses to AZD1222 COVID-19 vaccine (dated by TCRdb to the early 2020s). In the study overall: A total of 233 trial participants underwent TCR sequencing, of whom approximately 210 received two doses of AZD1222 and about 25 received two doses of the MenACWY control vaccine. Enrollment into the trials was organized by age into subgroups of 18-55, 56-69 and 70-plus years, and those subgroups contained roughly 140, 27 and 60 TCR-sequenced participants, respectively.

In the paper's terms, the time point label means: about 28 days (+/-7) after the second vaccine dose. AZD1222 recipients whose second dose came at about 4 weeks and those whose second dose came at about 12 weeks were combined into one group, since spike-specific TCR depth and breadth did not differ between the two schedules. Vaccinee samples were obtained from the UK trials COV001 and COV002, which included a single-blind randomized controlled phase 2/3 trial of AZD1222 (ChAdOx1 nCoV-19) in healthy adults. Trial participant PBMC samples were collected at day 0 and day 28 after the second dose for TCRbeta chain sequencing. Overall study outcomes, separate from this receptor: In the small 56-69-year group, the increase in depth fell short of significance, most likely because of low power. Epitopes outside the regions mutated in the B.1.351 and B.1.1.7 variants were reportedly recognized by nearly half of the unique spike-specific TCRs. The whole spike protein was spanned by vaccine-associated CD4 TCRs, and dominant responses were seen in regions 160-218 and 743-854. Conclusions about previously exposed vaccinees are limited because only five to seven AZD1222 recipients were SARS-CoV-2 seropositive at baseline. Participants were mostly white British, with more females than males. The authors suggested clonal diversity may have been underestimated. No day 14 peak-response samples were available, so repertoires were characterized only after the peak T cell response. A significant rise in spike-specific TCR breadth and depth was observed after two AZD1222 doses relative to day 0 and relative to MenACWY recipients.

The CDR3 regions of human TCRbeta chains were analyzed by immunosequencing. The authors' pipeline ran thus. TCRs in the repertoires were compared against a reference library of SARS-CoV-2-specific TCRs that had been generated with the MIRA antigen-specificity platform. Breadth was defined as the fraction of unique TCRs that were SARS-CoV-2-associated, and depth was defined as the fraction of total T cells that were SARS-CoV-2-associated. Each spike-specific TCR was assigned to its reactive spike region and to a CD4 or CD8 class using the MIRA data. Log10-transformed breadth and depth values were compared by one-way ANOVA with Sidak's multiple comparisons tests. In its TCRdb copy, this immuneACCESS table keeps in-frame sequences only and misses some clones. Where compared with another copy, unresolved V genes explain less than half of these, and the others have no known cause. V, J and clone size derive from that table, while D and trimming were established from the DNA sequence. Present in this sample are 150,000 or so clones, about 90% of which were seen just once. The ten largest clones represent about 3.8% of the sample.

The CDR3 contains 20 residues, cysteine and phenylalanine counted. Solely the CDR3 DNA is kept, with 60 bases framed from the first base. The germline V end is reduced by 0 bases and the J end by 7 bases; junction bases left unmatched: 22. The CDR1 and CDR2 encoded by the germline V gene are MGHRA and YSYEKL. Worth noting for this clone: What antigen it recognizes has not been identified. Base qualities are missing; no much larger clone stands one base away.

The V and J segments used are TRBV4-1 and TRBJ1-2, and 8 bases in between align with TRBD1. The TCR sequence derives from an adult who received the AZD1222 COVID-19 vaccine. The sample was peripheral blood, taken 28 days after the second AZD1222 dose. The CDR3 corresponds to CASSQEGSTGQGAVKGGYTF. In nucleotide form, the sequence is TGCGCCAGCAGCCAAGAAGGATCCACCGGACAGGGAGCGGTGAAGGGTGGCTACACCTTC.